This TCR beta chain is drawn from a study of T-cell reconstitution after alpha-beta-depleted transplantation in children. Findings and limits, study-wide: Reportedly, roughly two months post-transplant, alpha-beta T cells arose from several hundred expanded graft clones. After one year, T-cell counts and TCRbeta diversity mostly came from new T cells. Surviving recipient T cells and thymic progenitors produced the high day-60 TCRbeta diversity seen in some patients.

At least ten counts were recorded for this clonotype. Its target is unknown. V lost 8 bases, J lost 0 bases, and 6 bases lay in between. Per the germline V gene, CDR1 is SGHTA and CDR2 is FQGNSA. This CDR3 comprises 12 residues. The TCRbeta library was prepared with unique molecular identifiers. TCRdb fed the PCR reads into MiXCR, producing one record per CDR3 protein. The sample yields roughly 400,000 distinct CDR3 sequences, approximately 41% seen once. This sequence was found in a girl under 10 years old with aplastic anemia, due to receive a stem cell transplant. The chain employs TRBV7-2 and TRBJ2-3; D perhaps matches TRBD2 (6 bases). The material sequenced was PBMCs, taken before TCRalphabeta/CD19-depleted stem cell transplant. CDR3 amino acids: CASGTSTDTQYF. The CDR3 DNA follows: TGTGCCAGCGGGACTAGCACAGATACGCAGTATTTT.